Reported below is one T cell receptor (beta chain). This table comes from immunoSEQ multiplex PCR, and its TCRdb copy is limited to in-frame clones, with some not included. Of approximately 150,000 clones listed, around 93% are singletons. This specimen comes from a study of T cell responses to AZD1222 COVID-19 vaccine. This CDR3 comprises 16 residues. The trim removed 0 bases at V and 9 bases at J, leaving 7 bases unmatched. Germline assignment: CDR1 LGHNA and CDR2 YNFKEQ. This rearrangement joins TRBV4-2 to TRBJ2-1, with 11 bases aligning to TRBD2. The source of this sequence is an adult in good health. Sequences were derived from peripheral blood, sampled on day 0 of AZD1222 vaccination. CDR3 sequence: CASSQEASGRSSEQFF. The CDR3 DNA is TGTGCCAGCAGCCAAGAGGCTAGCGGGAGGTCCAGTGAGCAGTTCTTC.